This T cell receptor (beta chain) was found in a study of shared clonotypes between healthy human individuals. On the study more broadly: CD4 naive cells filled three plates per donor, CD4 memory three, CD8 naive two and CD8 memory one.

The germline CDR1 and CDR2 sequences are SGHRS and YFSETQ. The CDR3 has 16 amino acids. The junction had 13 bases not matched to a gene; V was cut back by 4 bases and J by 5 bases. A note on this clone: Its antigen remains unidentified.

The study, taken as a whole, reports: Generation of non-shared clonotypes was less probable than generation of clonotypes shared by all four donors.

The study drew all its donors from Caucasian adults living in Nashville, Tennessee. The data were produced by immunoSEQ multiplex PCR, yet TCRdb's version contains in-frame clones alone and is incomplete. The repertoire holds fewer than 3 million clones, with 80% to 95% as singletons. The sample was naive CD4+ T cells from PBMCs. The subset: CD45RA+ positively selected. The genes are TRBV5-1 and TRBJ2-5, with 8 bases matching TRBD1. The sequence derives from a man younger than 35 in good health. Some clones in this sample may be carry-over from other donors' samples. The CDR3 region is CASSPGIQGARETQYF. The CDR3 DNA follows: TGCGCCAGCAGCCCCGGCATTCAGGGGGCTCGTGAGACCCAGTACTTC.